The sequence of this T cell receptor (beta chain) was determined in a study of blood T cell repertoires in COVID-19. Sequencing used immunoSEQ multiplex PCR; TCRdb keeps in-frame clones, though not all of them. Of 20,000 or so clones detected, approximately 92% appear once; the ten largest clones hold over 2.5%. The CDR3 contains 11 residues. CDR1 MNHNY and CDR2 SVGAGI come from the germline V gene (reference sequence). The V and J ends lost 6 bases and 6 bases respectively, with 8 bases between them. This rearrangement joins TRBV6-6 to TRBJ1-2; D uncertain. The origin of this receptor is a woman between 65 and 79 years old with active COVID-19. Sample: peripheral blood. The DNA of the CDR3 is TGTGCCAGCAGCTCGTATAATGGCTACACCTTC. This gives the protein CASSSYNGYTF.